Listed below are T cell receptor beta chains from one sample, sequenced in a study of cytomegalovirus exposure and HLA in healthy donors. Sequencing used immunoSEQ multiplex PCR; TCRdb keeps in-frame clones, though not all of them. Found here are 100,000 to 120,000 clones, roughly 15% of them singletons; the top ten hold 0.83%. The sample taken for sequencing was PBMCs. The source is a female donor in good health and CMV-seronegative. Each CDR3 is given with its conserved first and last residue. The order of the fields is V gene, D gene, J gene, clone size, CDR3 protein, CDR3 DNA. The D gene is left open where the match is weak. Not every row has a clone size; where given, it reads once, few, many or a size class.

>TRBV4-1|TRBD2|TRBJ2-3|NA
CASSLGLDTSTDTQYF
TGCGCCAGCAGCCTGGGACTAGACACTAGCACAGATACGCAGTATTTT
>TRBV9|TRBD1|TRBJ1-2|NA
CASSVTTNRGDYGYTF
TGTGCCAGCAGCGTCACGACTAACAGGGGAGATTATGGCTACACCTTC
>TRBV10-1|TRBD1|TRBJ2-7|few
CASSARQGAYEQYF
TGCGCCAGCAGTGCGAGACAGGGGGCCTACGAGCAGTACTTC
>TRBV4-2|TRBD2|TRBJ2-5|few
CASSQALAGGVETQYF
TGTGCCAGCAGCCAAGCATTAGCGGGAGGGGTAGAGACCCAGTACTTC
>TRBV11-2|TRBD2|TRBJ2-7|NA
CASSSGLAGYEQYF
TGTGCCAGCAGCTCGGGACTAGCGGGATACGAGCAGTACTTC
>TRBV7-2|TRBD1|TRBJ2-4|NA
CASSFPQGANIQYF
TGTGCCAGCAGCTTCCCCCAGGGGGCGAACATTCAGTACTTC
>TRBV7-2|NA|TRBJ2-2|NA
CASSPIRAGTGELFF
TGTGCCAGCAGCCCTATCAGGGCCGGGACCGGGGAGCTGTTTTTT
>TRBV19|NA|TRBJ1-3|once
CASTPPGSGNTIYF
TGTGCCAGTACCCCACCGGGGTCTGGAAACACCATATATTTT
>TRBV27|TRBD1|TRBJ2-7|NA
CASSRPDRGGYEQYF
TGTGCCAGCAGTCGCCCGGACAGGGGAGGGTACGAGCAGTACTTC
>TRBV9|TRBD1|TRBJ1-1|few
CASSVDQGANTEAFF
TGTGCCAGCAGCGTAGACCAGGGGGCTAACACTGAAGCTTTCTTT
>TRBV5-1|NA|TRBJ1-5|NA
CASSLNGGNHQPQHF
TGCGCCAGCAGTTTGAATGGGGGGAACCATCAGCCCCAGCATTTT
>TRBV6-1|TRBD2|TRBJ2-5|few
CASTLNPSGRETQYF
TGTGCCAGCACCCTGAACCCTAGCGGGAGAGAGACCCAGTACTTC
>TRBV4-3|NA|TRBJ2-7|NA
CASSQDRPYEQYF
TGCGCCAGCAGCCAAGACCGTCCCTACGAGCAGTACTTC
>TRBV15|TRBD1|TRBJ1-6|NA
CATSRDADRGYNSPLHF
TGTGCCACCAGCAGAGATGCGGACAGGGGATATAATTCACCCCTCCACTTT
>TRBV5-6|TRBD1|TRBJ2-5|few
CASSLLATGGQETQYF
TGTGCCAGCAGCTTGCTCGCGACAGGGGGGCAAGAGACCCAGTACTTC
>TRBV7-2|TRBD2|TRBJ2-1|few
CASSPVGAGVGLNEQFF
TGTGCCAGCAGCCCCGTGGGCGCGGGGGTGGGCCTCAATGAGCAGTTCTTC
>TRBV6-1|NA|TRBJ2-6|NA
CASSPRLTGANVLTF
TGTGCCAGCAGTCCCAGACTGACTGGGGCCAACGTCCTGACTTTC
>TRBV7-6|NA|TRBJ1-5|few
CASSLGRGRNQPQHF
TGTGCCAGCAGCTTAGGGCGGGGGAGAAATCAGCCCCAGCATTTT
>TRBV29-1|NA|TRBJ2-1|few
CSVTHREGGNEQFF
TGCAGCGTCACTCACAGGGAAGGGGGCAATGAGCAGTTCTTC
>TRBV28|TRBD2|TRBJ2-7|NA
CASSLMGLAGGKQYF
TGTGCCAGCAGCTTGATGGGACTAGCGGGAGGGAAGCAGTACTTC
>TRBV11-2|TRBD1|TRBJ1-1|NA
CASSSYRGSNTEAFF
TGTGCCAGCAGCTCATACAGGGGCTCGAACACTGAAGCTTTCTTT
>TRBV30|NA|TRBJ1-4|few
CAWSTGAGYAEKLFF
TGTGCCTGGAGTACCGGGGCGGGGTACGCTGAAAAACTGTTTTTT
>TRBV30|TRBD1|TRBJ1-2|few
CAWSAQGARSGYTF
TGTGCCTGGAGTGCACAGGGGGCGAGGAGTGGCTACACCTTC
>TRBV5-1|TRBD1|TRBJ1-4|few
CASSSDRGHTNEKLFF
TGCGCCAGCAGCTCGGACAGGGGGCATACTAATGAAAAACTGTTTTTT
>TRBV2|TRBD1|TRBJ2-5|NA
CASSGQGVRQETQYF
TGTGCCAGCAGTGGACAGGGGGTTCGGCAAGAGACCCAGTACTTC
>TRBV2|TRBD1|TRBJ2-3|NA
CASSEYRDRGEYF
TGTGCCAGCAGTGAATACCGGGACAGGGGTGAATATTTT
>TRBV6-5|NA|TRBJ2-3|NA
CASQRGSLTDTQYF
TGTGCCAGCCAGAGAGGGTCACTCACAGATACGCAGTATTTT
>TRBV30|NA|TRBJ1-1|few
CAWSVPSIAAFF
TGTGCCTGGAGTGTACCCTCTATTGCAGCTTTCTTT
>TRBV28|TRBD1|TRBJ1-2|NA
CASSPRDSHYTF
TGTGCCAGCAGTCCGCGGGACAGCCACTACACCTTC
>TRBV9|TRBD2|TRBJ2-1|NA
CASSVRVAGENEQFF
TGTGCCAGCAGCGTAAGAGTAGCGGGGGAAAATGAGCAGTTCTTC
>TRBV20-1|NA|TRBJ2-7|few
CSAAGFYEQYF
TGCAGTGCGGCGGGTTTCTACGAGCAGTACTTC
>TRBV7-2|NA|TRBJ1-1|NA
CASRYTVNTEAFF
TGTGCCAGCAGATATACAGTTAACACTGAAGCTTTCTTT
>TRBV30|TRBD1|TRBJ2-1|NA
CAWSEQGGNEQFF
TGTGCCTGGAGCGAACAGGGGGGAAATGAGCAGTTCTTC
>TRBV7-3|NA|TRBJ2-2|NA
CASSPLGTGELFF
TGTGCCAGCAGCCCCCTCGGGACCGGGGAGCTGTTTTTT
>TRBV10-1|TRBD1|TRBJ2-1|NA
CASSAGGQDYNEQFF
TGCGCCAGCAGTGCCGGGGGACAGGATTACAATGAGCAGTTCTTC
>TRBV11-2|TRBD2|TRBJ2-5|few
CASSLLAGAVKTQYF
TGTGCCAGCAGCCTCCTAGCGGGAGCAGTAAAGACCCAGTACTTC
>TRBV15|NA|TRBJ1-5|NA
CATSSGLNSNQPQHF
TGTGCCACCAGCAGCGGACTCAATAGCAATCAGCCCCAGCATTTT
>TRBV7-2|TRBD2|TRBJ2-7|NA
CASSSARLAGGPYEQYF
TGTGCCAGCAGCTCCGCACGACTAGCGGGGGGCCCCTACGAGCAGTACTTC
>TRBV6-5|NA|TRBJ1-2|many
CASSYPGGYGYTF
TGTGCCAGCAGTTACCCGGGAGGTTATGGCTACACCTTC
>TRBV30|NA|TRBJ2-7|few
CAWSVTGYEQYF
TGTGCCTGGAGTGTAACTGGCTACGAGCAGTACTTC
>TRBV4-1|TRBD2|TRBJ2-1|NA
CASSPAGSSYNEQFF
TGCGCCAGCAGCCCAGCGGGGAGCTCCTACAATGAGCAGTTCTTC
>TRBV2|TRBD1|TRBJ1-5|few
CASGTGLDQPQHF
TGTGCCAGCGGGACAGGGTTAGATCAGCCCCAGCATTTT
>TRBV15|TRBD2|TRBJ2-7|NA
CATSSGTSGSGYQDEQYF
TGTGCCACCAGCAGCGGGACTAGCGGGAGTGGTTACCAGGACGAGCAGTACTTC
>TRBV28|NA|TRBJ1-1|NA
CASSLQGVGMNTEAFF
TGTGCCAGCAGTCTACAGGGCGTTGGGATGAACACTGAAGCTTTCTTT